The rows below give T cell receptor beta chains drawn from one sample of a study of blood T cell repertoires in COVID-19. The protocol was immunoSEQ multiplex PCR, while the TCRdb copy is restricted to in-frame clones and leaves out a portion. This table has 100,000 to 150,000 clones, about 94% appearing once. The sample taken for sequencing was peripheral blood. The origin of the receptors is a man over 45 with COVID-19, enrolled during active disease. Each CDR3 is given without its conserved first and last residue. Each record gives: V gene, CDR3 protein.

V: TRBV28; CDR3: ASTPGGLEPQH
V: TRBV7-3; CDR3: ASSSQGQGYNEQF
V: TRBV5-8; CDR3: ASREGGGRETQY
V: TRBV7-3; CDR3: ASSSPANTGELF
V: TRBV10-2; CDR3: ASAGGTGYQPAREQF
V: TRBV18; CDR3: ASSPGTGLTGELF
V: TRBV28; CDR3: ASSVAGEGENIQY
V: TRBV18; CDR3: ASSPSGTRNNEQF
V: TRBV7-2; CDR3: ASSPWGTLNTGELF
V: TRBV4-1; CDR3: ASSPNLAGEAKNIQY
V: TRBV9; CDR3: ASSDGEKLF
V: TRBV6-5; CDR3: ASSLGQGALYEQY
V: TRBV3-1/TRBV3-2; CDR3: ASSQDLYPEEQY
V: TRBV18; CDR3: ASSPPTRMNTEAF
V: TRBV3-1/TRBV3-2; CDR3: ASSPLRQGGRDTQY
V: TRBV7-8; CDR3: ASSPGREADGYT
V: TRBV13; CDR3: ASSSRLAGGPGDTQY
V: TRBV6-5; CDR3: ASSYPQGNAF
V: TRBV30; CDR3: AWSRVGSGSYNEQF
V: TRBV18; CDR3: ASSPSTERDTQY
V: TRBV11-2; CDR3: ASSYPGLVSPADNEQF
V: TRBV29-1; CDR3: SVGGGNQPQH
V: TRBV21-1; CDR3: ASSKVEGGTEQY
V: TRBV5-6; CDR3: ASSLGTGGPDTQY
V: TRBV7-3; CDR3: ASSQGPQETQY
V: TRBV10-1; CDR3: ASRGQPNTGELF
V: TRBV14; CDR3: ASSHGSGSADTQY
V: TRBV5-1; CDR3: ASSLASGNTGELF